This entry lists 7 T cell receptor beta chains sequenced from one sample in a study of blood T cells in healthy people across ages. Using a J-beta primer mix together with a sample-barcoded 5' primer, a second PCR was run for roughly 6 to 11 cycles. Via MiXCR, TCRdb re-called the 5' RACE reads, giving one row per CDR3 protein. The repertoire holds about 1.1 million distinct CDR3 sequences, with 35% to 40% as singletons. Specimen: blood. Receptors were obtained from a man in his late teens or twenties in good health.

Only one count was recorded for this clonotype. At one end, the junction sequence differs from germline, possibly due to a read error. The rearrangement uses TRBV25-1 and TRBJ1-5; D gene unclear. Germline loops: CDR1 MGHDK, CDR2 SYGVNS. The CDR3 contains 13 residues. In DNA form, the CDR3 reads TGTGCCAGCAGGCCGAATAGCAATCAGCCCCATCATTTT. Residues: CASRPNSNQPHHF.

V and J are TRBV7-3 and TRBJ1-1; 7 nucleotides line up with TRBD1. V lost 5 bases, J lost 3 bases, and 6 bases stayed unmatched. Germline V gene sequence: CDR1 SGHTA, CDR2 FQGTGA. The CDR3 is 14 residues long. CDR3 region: CASSTSGGYTEAFF. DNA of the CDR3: TGTGCCAGCAGCACATCAGGGGGATACACTGAAGCTTTCTTT.

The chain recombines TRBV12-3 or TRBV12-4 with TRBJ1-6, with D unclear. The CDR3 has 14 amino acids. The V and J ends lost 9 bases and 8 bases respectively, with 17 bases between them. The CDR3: CARRSDWEHSPLHF. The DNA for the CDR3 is TGTGCCAGAAGATCCGACTGGGAGCATTCACCCCTCCACTTT.

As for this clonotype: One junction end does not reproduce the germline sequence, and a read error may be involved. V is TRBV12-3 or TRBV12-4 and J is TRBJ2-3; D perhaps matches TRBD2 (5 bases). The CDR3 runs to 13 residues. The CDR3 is CVSSLGDTDTQYF. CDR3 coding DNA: TGTGTCAGCAGTTTGGGAGACACAGATACGCAGTATTTT.

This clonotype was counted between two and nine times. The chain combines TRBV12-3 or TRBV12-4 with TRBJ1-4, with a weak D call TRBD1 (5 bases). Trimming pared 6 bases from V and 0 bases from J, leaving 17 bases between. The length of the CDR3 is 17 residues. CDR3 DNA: TGTGCCAGCAGCCCCCCAGGGACCATCACAACTAATGAAAAACTGTTTTTT. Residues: CASSPPGTITTNEKLFF.

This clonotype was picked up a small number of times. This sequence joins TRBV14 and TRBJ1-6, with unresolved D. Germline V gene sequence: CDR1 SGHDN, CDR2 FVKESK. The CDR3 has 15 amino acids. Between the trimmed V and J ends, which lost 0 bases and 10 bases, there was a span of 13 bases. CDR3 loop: CASSQDQISHSPLHF. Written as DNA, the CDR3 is TGTGCCAGCAGCCAAGACCAGATTAGTCACTCACCCCTCCACTTT.

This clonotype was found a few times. Here the CDR3 DNA reads TGCAGTGCCAGGAGGGGACAGTATAATTCACCCCTCCACTTT. Translating it yields CSARRGQYNSPLHF. The rearrangement joins TRBV20-1 to TRBJ1-6; 7 positions agree with TRBD1. Germline-derived CDR1 and CDR2 are DFQATT and SNEGSKA (reference sequence). J was trimmed by 4 bases and V by 6 bases; bases with no gene match: 6. This CDR3 region has 14 residues.